Presented here are 18 T cell receptor beta chains from one specimen sequenced in a study of T cell repertoires in cytomegalovirus infection. MiXCR, run by TCRdb on the reads, gives a single entry per CDR3 protein. The sample yields fewer than 250,000 distinct CDR3 sequences, approximately 13% seen once. The sample taken for sequencing was PBMCs. The source is a human donor in good health (CMV status not recorded). Some clones in this sample may be carry-over from other donors' samples.

Many counts were recorded for this clonotype. The rearrangement links TRBV11-3 to TRBJ1-4; D possibly corresponds to TRBD1 (5 bases). Germline assignment: CDR1 SGHNT and CDR2 YENEEA. This CDR3 is built from 15 residues. Trimming left V 7 bases short and J 6 bases short, with 18 bases between. The CDR3 region has the DNA TGTGCCAGCACCCAGGGTCTGTCGCGGGATGAAAAACTGTTTTTT. Protein sequence: CASTQGLSRDEKLFF.

The chain is built from TRBV20-1 and TRBJ2-5; the D gene is possibly TRBD2 (6 bases). This CDR3 is built from 14 residues. In germline, CDR1 is DFQATT, CDR2 SNEGSKA (reference sequence). With 3 bases removed from V and 5 bases from J, the gap between germline ends came to 16 bases. For the CDR3, the DNA is TGCAGTGCTAGCGGGGGAGCCCTCCTGGAGACCCAGTACTTC. Protein product: CSASGGALLETQYF.

In its sample, this clonotype was seen many times. The chain joins TRBV19 to TRBJ2-2; a possible D gene is TRBD2 (7 bases). The CDR3 loop spans 15 amino acids. Trimming removed 7 bases from V and 1 base from J, with 13 bases in between. CDR1 LNHDA and CDR2 SQIVND come from the germline V gene (reference sequence). The CDR3 is CASTPRGGNTGELFF. DNA for the CDR3: TGTGCCAGTACCCCGAGGGGGGGGAACACCGGGGAGCTGTTTTTT.

This clonotype appeared many times. The chain uses TRBV28 and TRBJ1-1, with D maybe TRBD1 (5 bases). Trimming pared 7 bases from V and 6 bases from J, leaving 21 bases between. Germline V CDR1 and CDR2: MDHEN, SYDVKM. The CDR3 totals 15 residues. The DNA for the CDR3 is TGTGCCAGCACCGCCAGTCCAATGGGGGTCCCTGAAGCTTTCTTT. Encoded protein: CASTASPMGVPEAFF.

This clonotype was seen repeatedly, ten times or more. V gene TRBV28 combines with J gene TRBJ1-2, with D perhaps TRBD1 (6 bases). The CDR3 totals 15 residues. Germline CDR1 is MDHEN and CDR2 is SYDVKM. The ends were cut back, 10 bases at V and 2 bases at J, with 20 bases in the middle. CDR3: CATSRGGAENYGYTF. The CDR3, as DNA: TGTGCCACCTCCCGGGGGGGGGCAGAAAACTATGGCTACACCTTC.

A few counts support this clonotype. The chain recombines TRBV12-3 or TRBV12-4 with TRBJ2-1; maybe TRBD2 (6 bases). V was shortened by 1 base and J by 8 bases, with 12 bases between the two germline ends. The CDR3 runs to 14 residues. The CDR3 sequence is CASSLVGGTYEQFF. CDR3 nucleotide sequence: TGTGCCAGCAGTTTAGTAGGCGGGACTTATGAGCAGTTCTTC.

Ten or more counts support this clonotype. This chain connects TRBV7-2 to TRBJ2-1, with 15 bases that match TRBD2. This CDR3 contains 16 residues. Germline assignment: CDR1 SGHTA and CDR2 FQGNSA. V shed 1 base, J shed 7 bases, and the junction held 2 bases outside the gene matches. This chain's CDR3 is CASSLVGLAGGNEQFF. The CDR3 DNA is TGTGCCAGCAGCTTAGTGGGACTAGCGGGGGGAAATGAGCAGTTCTTC.

This chain uses TRBV2 with TRBJ2-1; 10 positions match TRBD2. The ends lost 1 base at V and 10 bases at J; junction bases unmatched: 13. Looked up from germline, CDR1 is SNHLY and CDR2 is FYNNEI. The CDR3 contains 17 residues. CDR3 amino acids: CASSEGVNRGTSAEQFF. DNA for the CDR3: TGTGCCAGCAGTGAAGGGGTTAACAGGGGGACTAGCGCCGAGCAGTTCTTC. Full variable domain (remainder filled in from reference TRBV2 and TRBJ2-1): EPEVTQTPSHQVTQMGQEVILRCVPISNHLYFYWYRQILGQKVEFLVSFYNNEISEKSEIFDDQFSVERPDGSNFTLKIRSTKLEDSAMYFCASSEGVNRGTSAEQFFGPGTRLTVL.

The chain has TRBV6-6 and TRBJ1-2; 9 bases are a match to TRBD1. V trimming: 2 bases; J trimming: 1 base; junction bases outside the gene matches: 2. The CDR3 covers 15 residues. Germline CDR1 is MNHNY and CDR2 is SVGAGI (reference sequence). CDR3 sequence reads: CASSYVGQGNYGYTF. The CDR3 bases are TGTGCCAGCAGTTACGTGGGACAGGGTAACTATGGCTACACCTTC.

The rearrangement links TRBV29-1 to TRBJ1-1, with D possibly matching TRBD1 (6 bases). The V end lost 7 bases, the J end lost 1 base, and 19 bases lay between the germline ends. Per the germline V gene, CDR1 is SQVTM and CDR2 is ANQGSEA. This CDR3 comprises 15 residues. CDR3 DNA sequence: TGCAGCGCCGTACTCGACAGGCGATCGAACACTGAAGCTTTCTTT. It encodes CSAVLDRRSNTEAFF. Full variable domain (remainder filled in from reference TRBV29-1 and TRBJ1-1): SAVISQKPSRDICQRGTSLTIQCQVDSQVTMMFWYRQQPGQSLTLIATANQGSEATYESGFVIDKFPISRPNLTFSTLTVSNMSPEDSSIYLCSAVLDRRSNTEAFFGQGTRLTVV.

In this sample, this clonotype turned up a few times. This chain connects TRBV5-5 to TRBJ2-3; D is undetermined. The CDR3 sequence is 14 residues long. Trimming cost V 0 bases and J 2 bases, with 7 bases left between them. In germline, CDR1 is SGHKS, CDR2 YYEKEE (reference sequence). In DNA form, the CDR3 reads TGTGCCAGCAGCTTGGAGATTAACACAGATACGCAGTATTTT. Translated, it gives CASSLEINTDTQYF.

Ten or more counts support this clonotype. The chain combines TRBV6-2 or TRBV6-3 with TRBJ1-1; D is ambiguous. The germline V gene has CDR1 MNHEY and CDR2 SVGEGT. The CDR3 runs 15 residues. The V and J ends lost 5 bases and 3 bases respectively, with 16 bases between them. The CDR3 here is CASSIPRRADTEAFF. The CDR3 region has the DNA TGTGCCAGCAGTATACCCCGGCGCGCGGACACTGAAGCTTTCTTT.

This chain connects TRBV20-1 to TRBJ1-5; 10 nucleotides line up with TRBD1. Germline V CDR1 and CDR2: DFQATT, SNEGSKA (reference sequence). J gave up 7 bases and V 6 bases, and 9 bases lay outside the gene matches. The length of the CDR3 is 14 residues. The CDR3 DNA sequence: TGCAGTGCCAGCATAGGGACAGGGGACCAGCCCCAGCATTTT. It translates to CSASIGTGDQPQHF.

This clonotype was seen a few times. The rearrangement links TRBV12-3 or TRBV12-4 to TRBJ2-7; possible D gene TRBD2, 7 bases. The CDR3 covers 14 residues. Trimming left V 8 bases short and J 0 bases short, with 14 bases between. The CDR3 bases are TGTGCCAGCCGAAGGGGGGGGGGCTCCTACGAGCAGTACTTC. Translated, it gives CASRRGGGSYEQYF.

This clonotype was observed many times. The chain combines TRBV29-1 with TRBJ1-1, with 11 bases identical to TRBD1. Trimming took 6 bases from V and 0 from J; bases not matched to a gene: 3. Germline-derived CDR1 and CDR2 are SQVTM and ANQGSEA. This CDR3 is built from 14 residues. The CDR3: CSVGQGGLNTEAFF. The CDR3 DNA is TGCAGCGTGGGACAGGGGGGATTGAACACTGAAGCTTTCTTT. The entire variable domain, with the rest obtained from reference TRBV29-1 and TRBJ1-1, is as follows: SAVISQKPSRDICQRGTSLTIQCQVDSQVTMMFWYRQQPGQSLTLIATANQGSEATYESGFVIDKFPISRPNLTFSTLTVSNMSPEDSSIYLCSVGQGGLNTEAFFGQGTRLTVV.

This clonotype was picked up many times. The chain joins TRBV11-1 to TRBJ1-2; 8 nucleotides align to TRBD1. The CDR3 runs 14 residues. The V gene's germline CDR1 is SGHAT and CDR2 FQDESV (reference sequence). The junction had 5 bases not matched to a gene; V was cut back by 6 bases and J by 2 bases. DNA for the CDR3: TGTGCCAGCAGTACCAGACAGGGGAACTATGGCTACACCTTC. Translating it yields CASSTRQGNYGYTF.

This clonotype was counted ten times or more. CDR3 DNA: TGTGCCAGCAGCTTAGATCGGGCAGATACGCAGTATTTT. Its protein product is CASSLDRADTQYF. The chain joins TRBV7-2 to TRBJ2-3, with D uncertain. Trimming took 1 base from V and 4 from J, leaving 6 bases between them. CDR1 and CDR2 from the germline V gene are SGHTA and FQGNSA. The CDR3 loop spans 13 amino acids.

For the CDR3, the DNA is TGTGCCAGCAGTTTAACGACAGCATACGAGCAGTACTTC. As protein: CASSLTTAYEQYF. The genes are TRBV12-3 or TRBV12-4 and TRBJ2-7; weak D call: TRBD1 (5 bases). The CDR3 contains 13 residues. V was trimmed by 2 bases and J by 4 bases, leaving 9 bases between them.